These 28 T cell receptor beta chains were sequenced from one sample in a study of T cell repertoires in breast cancer. Primers covering all TCR V genes were used in emulsion RT-PCR on CD8+ T cells. A second nested PCR with blocking oligonucleotides suppressed unpaired genes. Each CDR3 protein is one row after TCRdb ran MiXCR on the emulsion pairing reads. The data contain about 40,000 distinct CDR3 sequences, roughly 42% of them singletons. The material sequenced was CD8+ T cells. The origin of the receptors is a pool of human donors with breast cancer or a healthy control (not recorded which).

This sequence joins TRBV20-1 and TRBJ2-1; 10 positions match TRBD2. The CDR3 is made up of 16 amino acids. The ends lost 2 bases at V and 5 bases at J; junction bases unmatched: 9. In germline, CDR1 is DFQATT, CDR2 SNEGSKA (reference sequence). The CDR3 DNA sequence: TGCAGTGCTAGATCAAACGGACTAGCGGATGACAATGAGCAGTTCTTC. Translating it yields CSARSNGLADDNEQFF.

Remarks on this clonotype: Without the conserved terminal phenylalanine or tryptophan, this CDR3 likely stems from a read error. The chain employs TRBV5-5 and TRBJ2-7; D is unclear. The germline V gene encodes CDR1 SGHKS and CDR2 YYEKEE (reference sequence). CDR3 length: 14 amino acids. V was pared by 0 bases and J by 2 bases, with 9 bases between. The CDR3 sequence is CASSLEWGAYEQYL. The DNA of the CDR3 is TGTGCCAGCAGCTTGGAGTGGGGTGCCTACGAGCAGTACCTC.

On this clonotype itself: A read error is likely, as this CDR3 ends without the conserved phenylalanine or tryptophan. The chain employs TRBV20-1 and TRBJ1-1, with a possible D match to TRBD1 (5 bases). The CDR3 is 14 amino acids. CDR1 and CDR2 from the germline V gene are DFQATT and SNEGSKA (reference sequence). V lost 3 bases, J lost 1 base, and 12 bases lay in between. CDR3 sequence (DNA): TGCAGTGCTAGTGGCGGTGGGGGGAACACTGAAGCTTTCTCT. This gives the protein CSASGGGGNTEAFS.

As concerns this clonotype: A much larger clonotype is one base distant, so this may be a read error. This chain uses TRBV20-1 with TRBJ2-3; 13 bases map to TRBD2. CDR1 and CDR2 (germline): DFQATT, SNEGSKA (reference sequence). The CDR3 covers 12 residues. This CDR3 reads CGARPLAGGKYF. DNA for the CDR3: TGCGGTGCTAGACCACTAGCGGGGGGGAAGTATTTT.

This rearrangement joins TRBV7-9 to TRBJ1-2; 7 bases map to TRBD1. Germline CDR1 reads SEHNR; CDR2 reads FQNEAQ (reference sequence). The V gene end was trimmed by 1 base and the J gene end by 4 bases; junction bases not matched to a gene: 3. The CDR3 contains 14 residues. CDR3 nucleotide sequence: TGTGCCAGCAGCTTAGGACAGGGACCCTATGGCTACACCTTC. This gives the protein CASSLGQGPYGYTF.

The genes are TRBV2 and TRBJ1-5, with D perhaps TRBD1 (5 bases). Germline V gives CDR1 SNHLY, CDR2 FYNNEI. V dropped 5 bases and J dropped 2 bases, with 13 bases sitting between them. This CDR3 spans 15 amino acids. Here the CDR3 reads CASSPDTGGNQPQHF. In nucleotides, the CDR3 is TGTGCCAGCAGTCCGGACACGGGAGGCAATCAGCCCCAGCATTTT.

This chain uses TRBV7-2 with TRBJ2-2, with D hard to call. V was shortened by 4 bases and J by 7 bases, with 13 bases between the two germline ends. CDR3 length: 14 amino acids. Per germline, CDR1 SGHTA and CDR2 FQGNSA. The CDR3 sequence is CASSSPPPGGELFF. CDR3 coding DNA: TGTGCCAGCAGCTCGCCGCCTCCAGGCGGGGAGCTGTTTTTT.

The chain employs TRBV3-1 and TRBJ1-4; 9 bases match TRBD1. Trimming took 3 bases from V and 8 from J; bases not matched to a gene: 7. The V gene's germline CDR1 is LGHDT and CDR2 YNNKEL (reference sequence). The CDR3 length is 15 residues. The CDR3 nucleotides read TGTGCCAGCAGCCACGGGGACAGGGAGGGAGAAAAACTGTTTTTT. This encodes CASSHGDREGEKLFF.

The genes are TRBV19 and TRBJ2-1; D unclear. Looked up from germline, CDR1 is LNHDA and CDR2 is SQIVND (reference sequence). The CDR3 is 15 amino acids. Trimming took 10 bases from V and 0 from J, leaving 16 bases between them. The CDR3 sequence: CATKLSSGSYNEQFF. In DNA, the CDR3 is TGTGCCACTAAACTTAGCTCAGGCTCCTACAATGAGCAGTTCTTC. The full variable domain, its missing parts supplied by reference TRBV19 and TRBJ2-1, is DGGITQSPKYLFRKEGQNVTLSCEQNLNHDAMYWYRQDPGQGLRLIYYSQIVNDFQKGDIAEGYSVSREKKESFPLTVTSAQKNPTAFYLCATKLSSGSYNEQFFGPGTRLTVL.

The chain carries TRBV6-1 and TRBJ2-7; D is perhaps TRBD1 or TRBD2 (5 bases each). The CDR3 runs 14 residues. V was pared by 4 bases and J by 1 base, with 11 bases between. Germline values: CDR1 MNHNS, CDR2 SASEGT. The CDR3 is CASSGRGVSYEQYF. The CDR3 DNA is TGTGCCAGCAGTGGTCGAGGGGTTTCCTACGAGCAGTACTTC.

The chain joins TRBV12-3 or TRBV12-4 to TRBJ2-1; possible D gene TRBD1, 6 bases. This CDR3 is 12 amino acids long. Trimming removed 1 base at V and 13 bases at J, with 11 bases between. The CDR3 nucleotides are TGTGCCAGCAGTTTAGAAGGGGGTTCACAGTTCTTC. This translates into CASSLEGGSQFF.

The chain uses TRBV6-6 and TRBJ2-1; 9 nucleotides align to TRBD2. With V trimmed by 5 bases and J by 12 bases, 17 bases remained unmatched. Germline V CDR1 and CDR2: MNHNY, SVGAGI (reference sequence). The CDR3 spans 16 residues. In nucleotides, the CDR3 is TGTGCCAGCAGTCTCGGTCGGCGGGGGGGCCATAACGTGCAGTTCTTC. Translation gives CASSLGRRGGHNVQFF.

V is TRBV7-9 and J is TRBJ1-2; the D is unclear. CDR3 length: 14 residues. The germline V gene has CDR1 SEHNR and CDR2 FQNEAQ (reference sequence). Trimming left V 5 bases short and J 2 bases short, with 12 bases between. The CDR3, as DNA: TGTGCCAGCAGCCCATACGACAACAACTATGGCTACACCTTC. Its protein is CASSPYDNNYGYTF.

This clonotype was recorded a few times. This chain uses TRBV19 with TRBJ1-5; 7 bases match TRBD1. With V trimmed by 6 bases and J by 1 base, 9 bases remained unmatched. This CDR3 has 16 residues. CDR1 is LNHDA and CDR2 is SQIVND in the germline V gene (reference sequence). CDR3: CASRPPGTASNQPQHF. As DNA, the CDR3 is TGTGCCAGTAGACCTCCCGGGACAGCCAGCAATCAGCCCCAGCATTTT. The whole variable domain, remainder taken from reference TRBV19 and TRBJ1-5, is DGGITQSPKYLFRKEGQNVTLSCEQNLNHDAMYWYRQDPGQGLRLIYYSQIVNDFQKGDIAEGYSVSREKKESFPLTVTSAQKNPTAFYLCASRPPGTASNQPQHFGDGTRLSIL.

This clonotype was seen a single time. The V and J genes are TRBV5-1 and TRBJ2-2; D remains ambiguous. The CDR3 consists of 13 residues. CDR1 and CDR2 from the germline V gene are SGHRS and YFSETQ. V was clipped by 4 bases and J by 4 bases, with 8 bases between them. CDR3 in DNA: TGCGCCAGCAGCCCGGATTTCACCGGGGAGCTGTTTTTT. It codes for CASSPDFTGELFF.

In this sample, this clonotype turned up once. This rearrangement joins TRBV12-5 to TRBJ2-3, with 10 bases aligning to TRBD2. In germline, CDR1 is LGHNT, CDR2 FRNRAP. With V trimmed by 2 bases and J by 4 bases, 9 bases remained unmatched. This CDR3 is built from 17 residues. Written as DNA, the CDR3 is TGTGCTAGTGGTTTGTCAACCGGGACTAGCGTGGCAGATACGCAGTATTTT. Translating it yields CASGLSTGTSVADTQYF.

V and J are TRBV12-5 and TRBJ2-1; 7 nucleotides agree with TRBD1. J lost 4 bases, V lost 5 bases, and 8 bases had no gene match. CDR1 LGHNT and CDR2 FRNRAP come from the germline V gene. The CDR3 runs 15 residues. The CDR3: CASGLRDSQYNEQFF. The CDR3, as DNA: TGTGCTAGTGGTCTTCGGGACAGCCAGTACAATGAGCAGTTCTTC.

The chain employs TRBV2 and TRBJ1-6; 7 bases fit TRBD1. The CDR3 spans 12 residues. The junction had 0 bases not matched to a gene; V was cut back by 4 bases and J by 9 bases. Per germline, CDR1 SNHLY and CDR2 FYNNEI. CDR3 sequence: CASSGDSSPLHF. Here the CDR3 DNA reads TGTGCCAGCAGTGGGGACAGTTCACCCCTCCACTTT.

With regard to this clonotype: At one of its ends the junction is not consistent with the germline gene, which may arise from a read error. The chain is built from TRBV3-1 and TRBJ2-1, with D perhaps matching TRBD2 (5 bases). This CDR3 region has 12 residues. In germline, CDR1 is LGHDT, CDR2 YNNKEL (reference sequence). DNA of the CDR3: TGTGCCAGCAGCCAAGGGAGGAATGAGCGGTTCTTC. This sequence encodes CASSQGRNERFF.

This rearrangement joins TRBV20-1 to TRBJ1-1, with 10 bases fitting TRBD1. V trimming: 0 bases; J trimming: 4 bases; junction bases outside the gene matches: 5. Per germline, CDR1 DFQATT and CDR2 SNEGSKA (reference sequence). The CDR3 consists of 15 residues. CDR3 residues: CSARDSGQGVTEAFF. CDR3 DNA sequence: TGCAGTGCTAGAGATTCCGGACAGGGGGTCACTGAAGCTTTCTTT.

This clonotype was picked up a small number of times. CDR3 in amino acids: CASSYLGGTDNEQFF. The CDR3 nucleotides are TGTGCCAGCAGTTACTTGGGCGGGACAGACAATGAGCAGTTCTTC. The V and J genes are TRBV6-6 and TRBJ2-1; maybe TRBD1 (7 bases). Germline V gene lookup returns CDR1 MNHNY and CDR2 SVGAGI (reference sequence). CDR3 size: 15 residues. Trimming shortened V by 1 base and J by 5 bases, and 12 bases separated the two germline ends.

As regards this clonotype: The junction differs from germline at one of its ends, possibly a read error. The chain uses TRBV4-1 and TRBJ1-5; D not resolved. Germline loops: CDR1 MGHRA, CDR2 YSYEKL. The CDR3 is made up of 14 amino acids. The CDR3 region is CACSQDGSNQPQHF. CDR3 sequence (DNA): TGTGCCTGCAGCCAAGATGGGAGCAATCAGCCCCAGCATTTT.

A single count supports this clonotype. Likely a read error: the CDR3 ends without its conserved phenylalanine or tryptophan. The rearrangement joins TRBV2 to TRBJ1-5; D not resolved. The germline V gene encodes CDR1 SNHLY and CDR2 FYNNEI. V lost 1 base to trimming and J lost 2 bases, with 9 bases between them. This CDR3 region has 15 residues. This CDR3 is CASSEERHGNQPQHY. CDR3 in DNA: TGTGCCAGCAGTGAAGAAAGACATGGCAATCAGCCCCAGCATTAT.

In regard to this clonotype: One end of the junction fails to match germline, which may point to a read error. The J gene is TRBJ1-4, the V gene TRBV27; no clear D. Germline V gene sequence: CDR1 MNHEY, CDR2 SMNVEV (reference sequence). CDR3 length: 15 residues. Here the CDR3 DNA reads TGTGCCAGCAGTTTATTCGGGCCAACTAATAAAAAACTGTTTTTT. Translated, it gives CASSLFGPTNKKLFF.

The chain joins TRBV28 to TRBJ2-2, with D maybe TRBD1 (6 bases). The V end was cut by 4 bases, the J end by 2 bases, with 11 bases between. The length of the CDR3 is 15 residues. The germline CDR1 and CDR2 sequences are MDHEN and SYDVKM. CDR3 protein: CASSSVGANTGELFF. The CDR3, as DNA: TGTGCCAGCAGTTCGGTGGGGGCTAACACCGGGGAGCTGTTTTTT.

This clonotype was counted a few times. The rearrangement joins TRBV10-3 to TRBJ1-1; D remains ambiguous. The CDR3 sequence is 13 residues long. The germline V and J ends were trimmed by 0 bases and 8 bases, with 10 bases remaining between them. Germline V gene lookup returns CDR1 ENHRY and CDR2 SYGVKD. The CDR3 region has the DNA TGTGCCATCAGTGAGTCTGGGGTTTGGGAAGCTTTCTTT. Protein sequence: CAISESGVWEAFF.

In its sample, this clonotype was seen a few times. This sequence joins TRBV20-1 and TRBJ2-1; D unclear. Germline CDR1 and CDR2: DFQATT and SNEGSKA (reference sequence). V was pared by 3 bases and J by 1 base, with 13 bases between. This CDR3 spans 15 amino acids. The CDR3, as DNA: TGCAGTGCTAGTTCGCGGATGAGGTCCTACAATGAGCAGTTCTTC. It yields the protein CSASSRMRSYNEQFF.

This chain connects TRBV20-1 to TRBJ2-7; D assignment may be TRBD1 or TRBD2 (6 bases each). CDR1 DFQATT and CDR2 SNEGSKA come from the germline V gene (reference sequence). V was pared by 2 bases and J by 4 bases, with 15 bases between. The CDR3 has 14 amino acids. CDR3 in DNA: TGCAGTGCTAGACCGGGGGCCACGCATTACGAGCAGTACTTC. This encodes CSARPGATHYEQYF.